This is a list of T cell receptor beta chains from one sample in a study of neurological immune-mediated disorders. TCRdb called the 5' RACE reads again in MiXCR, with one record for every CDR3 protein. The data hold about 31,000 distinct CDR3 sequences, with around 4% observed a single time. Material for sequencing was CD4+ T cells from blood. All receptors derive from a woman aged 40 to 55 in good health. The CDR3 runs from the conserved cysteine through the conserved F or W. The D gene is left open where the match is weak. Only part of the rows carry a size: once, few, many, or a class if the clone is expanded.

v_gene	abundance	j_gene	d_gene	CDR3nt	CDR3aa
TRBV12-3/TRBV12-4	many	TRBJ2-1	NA	TGTGCCAGCAGTTTAGTAGAAGGGTTCCTGAGGACCTCTAACAATGAGCAGTTCTTC	CASSLVEGFLRTSNNEQFF
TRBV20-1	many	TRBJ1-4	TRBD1	TGCAGTGCTAGTTCTCGGACAGGGAGCGAAAAACTGTTTTTT	CSASSRTGSEKLFF
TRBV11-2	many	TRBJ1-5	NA	TGTGCCAGCAGCTTAGATCCCGGAAGGGGTCAGCCCCAGCATTTT	CASSLDPGRGQPQHF
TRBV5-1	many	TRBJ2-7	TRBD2	TGCGCCAGCAGCCAGGAGGTGGGGAGGGGCTACGAGCAGTACTTC	CASSQEVGRGYEQYF
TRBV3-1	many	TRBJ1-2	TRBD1	TGTGCCAGCAGCCAAATTGTGGGACAGGGAAGTTCAGATGGCTACACCTTC	CASSQIVGQGSSDGYTF
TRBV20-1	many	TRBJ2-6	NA	TGCAGTGCTAGAGACGGGGTCTCTGGGGCCAACGTCCTGACTTTC	CSARDGVSGANVLTF
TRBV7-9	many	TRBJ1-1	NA	TGTGCCAGCAGCTTACGGGTGTCGAGTAACACTGAAGCTTTCTTT	CASSLRVSSNTEAFF
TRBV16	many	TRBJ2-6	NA	TGTGCCAGCAGCCTAACTATCGGGGTGGCTGGGGCCAACGTCCTGACTTTC	CASSLTIGVAGANVLTF
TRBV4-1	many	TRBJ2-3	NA	TGCGCCAGCAGCCAAGACGCTAGGGCTGGCAGCGCCACAGATACGCAGTATTTT	CASSQDARAGSATDTQYF
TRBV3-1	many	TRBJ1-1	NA	TGTGCCAGCAGCCCCGTGGGGGGTTTCAGTCGCACTGAAGCTTTCTTT	CASSPVGGFSRTEAFF
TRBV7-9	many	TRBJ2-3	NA	TGTGCCAGCAGCCAGACTAGTCCTAGCACAGATACGCAGTATTTT	CASSQTSPSTDTQYF
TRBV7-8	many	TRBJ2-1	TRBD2	TGTGCCAGCAGCTTACGGGCCCTAGCGGGAGATGAGCAGTTCTTC	CASSLRALAGDEQFF
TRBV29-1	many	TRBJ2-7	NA	TGCAGCGTTGAAGATAGGGGGGAGCGCGAGCAGTACTTC	CSVEDRGEREQYF
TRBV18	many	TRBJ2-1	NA	TGTGCCAGCTCACCGGAATCCAATGAGCAGTTCTTC	CASSPESNEQFF
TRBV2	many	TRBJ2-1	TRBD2	TGTGCCAGCAGTGAATCGCTAGCGGGGCCCTACAATGAGCAGTTCTTC	CASSESLAGPYNEQFF
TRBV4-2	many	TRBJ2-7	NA	TGTGCCAGCAGCCAAGAAATTATAAGATACGAGCAGTACTTC	CASSQEIIRYEQYF
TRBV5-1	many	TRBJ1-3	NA	TGCGCCAGCAGGGACAGCTCCTTAGGAAACACCATATATTTT	CASRDSSLGNTIYF
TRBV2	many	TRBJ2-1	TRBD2	TGTGCCAGCAGTGGGGGGGGTGCCTACAATGAGCAGTTCTTC	CASSGGGAYNEQFF
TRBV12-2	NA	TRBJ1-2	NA	TGTGCAAGTCGCTTAGAAGTGGGGGATGCTTGCTATGGCTACACCTTC	CASRLEVGDACYGYTF
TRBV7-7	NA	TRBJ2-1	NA	TGTGCCAGCAGCTTAGACGTCAGCTCCTACAATGAGCAGTTCTTC	CASSLDVSSYNEQFF
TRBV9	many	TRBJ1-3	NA	TGTGCCAGCAGCGTAGAAGGAGGAAACACCATATATTTT	CASSVEGGNTIYF
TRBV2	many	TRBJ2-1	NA	TGTGCCAGCAGTAGACCGGGACTCCGTGACAATGAGCAGTTCTTC	CASSRPGLRDNEQFF
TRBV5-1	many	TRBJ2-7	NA	TGCGCCAGCAGCTCGTATGGGGGCGACGAGCAGTACTTC	CASSSYGGDEQYF
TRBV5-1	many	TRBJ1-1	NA	TGCGCCAGCAGCTTGGTGGCAGGCAGGGTAAACACTGAAGCTTTCTTT	CASSLVAGRVNTEAFF
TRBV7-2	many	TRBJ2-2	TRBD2	TGTGCCAGCAGCCTCCGGACTAGAGGGGTCACCGGGGAGCTGTTTTTT	CASSLRTRGVTGELFF
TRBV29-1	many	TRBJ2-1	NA	TGCAGCGCGAGACGGGCGGGGTACAATGAGCAGTTCTTC	CSARRAGYNEQFF
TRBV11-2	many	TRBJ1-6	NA	TGTGCCAGCAGCCAGCCGGGGCCCCTCCACTTT	CASSQPGPLHF
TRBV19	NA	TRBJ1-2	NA	TGTGCCAGTAGTAAGACACAGGATAAGGGGGGCTACACCTTC	CASSKTQDKGGYTF